A selection of T cell receptor beta chains follows, all from one sample in a study of cytomegalovirus exposure and HLA in healthy donors. The method was immunoSEQ multiplex PCR; TCRdb's version includes in-frame clones alone and lacks a portion of them. The sample shows around 130,000 clones, around 77% of them seen only once. The sequencing sample was made of PBMCs. Receptors originate from a young man in good health and CMV-seronegative. CDR3s include the opening cysteine and the closing phenylalanine or tryptophan. A D gene is named only where the DNA matches it firmly. Not all rows give a size; the values are once, few, many and, for expanded clones, a class.

D	V	size	J	CDR3	DNA
TRBD1	TRBV5-1	.	TRBJ1-1	CASSQRTGMNTEAFF	TGCGCCAGCAGCCAAAGGACAGGAATGAACACTGAAGCTTTCTTT
.	TRBV5-1	.	TRBJ1-4	CASSLGQVATNEKLFF	TGCGCCAGCAGCTTGGGACAGGTTGCAACTAATGAAAAACTGTTTTTT
.	TRBV19	.	TRBJ2-2	CASIDTNTGELFF	TGTGCCAGTATAGACACGAACACCGGGGAGCTGTTTTTT
TRBD1	TRBV6-4	many	TRBJ1-1	CASLVGQHMNTEAFF	TGTGCCAGCTTAGTGGGACAGCATATGAACACTGAAGCTTTCTTT
.	TRBV7-2	few	TRBJ1-5	CASSLVRDQPQHF	TGTGCCAGCAGCTTAGTCCGGGATCAGCCCCAGCATTTT
TRBD1	TRBV28	.	TRBJ2-3	CASRAPTGTVIKGRDTQYF	TGTGCCAGCAGGGCCCCGACCGGGACAGTAATCAAAGGGAGAGATACGCAGTATTTT
.	TRBV7-8	.	TRBJ1-3	CASSLAGRDSGNTIYF	TGTGCCAGCAGCTTAGCGGGGAGGGACTCTGGAAACACCATATATTTT
TRBD1	TRBV11-2	once	TRBJ2-5	CASSLDRFGQGDQETQYF	TGTGCCAGCAGCTTAGATCGATTCGGACAGGGGGACCAAGAGACCCAGTACTTC
.	TRBV5-4	.	TRBJ2-3	CASSLARGAADTQYF	TGTGCCAGCAGCTTGGCCAGGGGTGCCGCAGATACGCAGTATTTT
TRBD2	TRBV14	few	TRBJ2-5	CASSQVPSGRPQETQYF	TGTGCCAGCAGCCAAGTGCCAAGCGGGAGGCCGCAAGAGACCCAGTACTTC
TRBD1	TRBV11-2	.	TRBJ1-6	CASSQPRTGLPLALHF	TGTGCCAGCAGCCAACCCAGGACAGGGTTGCCTTTAGCCCTCCACTTT
TRBD2	TRBV4-2	once	TRBJ2-7	CASSQEGAGVTSYEQYF	TGTGCCAGCAGCCAAGAGGGAGCGGGGGTTACCTCTTACGAGCAGTACTTC
.	TRBV28	.	TRBJ2-7	CASSSPGTQSYEQYF	TGTGCCAGCAGCAGCCCCGGGACACAATCCTACGAGCAGTACTTC
TRBD1	TRBV5-6	.	TRBJ2-6	CASSLYGQGESGANVLTF	TGTGCCAGCAGCTTGTACGGACAGGGGGAGTCTGGGGCCAACGTCCTGACTTTC
.	TRBV5-1	few	TRBJ1-1	CASSLVGAGTEAFF	TGCGCCAGCAGCTTGGTAGGGGCCGGGACTGAAGCTTTCTTT
TRBD2	TRBV18	.	TRBJ2-1	CASSPYSSGYNEQFF	TGTGCCAGCTCACCGTACTCTAGCGGTTACAATGAGCAGTTCTTC
TRBD1	TRBV5-4	.	TRBJ1-2	CASSPGGTGEYGYTF	TGTGCCAGCAGCCCAGGGGGGACAGGGGAGTATGGCTACACCTTC
TRBD2	TRBV5-8	once	TRBJ2-7	CASSLGLAGGPGEQYF	TGTGCCAGCAGCTTGGGACTAGCGGGAGGGCCAGGCGAGCAGTACTTC
.	TRBV10-3	.	TRBJ2-7	CAISGFSRQTYEQYF	TGTGCCATCAGTGGCTTTTCGAGACAGACCTACGAGCAGTACTTC
TRBD1	TRBV4-2	.	TRBJ2-7	CASSPYGQGASYEQYF	TGTGCCAGCAGCCCCTATGGGCAGGGGGCCTCCTACGAGCAGTACTTC
.	TRBV5-4	.	TRBJ1-3	CASSLGSGTTSGNTIYF	TGTGCCAGCAGCTTGGGATCCGGGACTACCTCTGGAAACACCATATATTTT
TRBD1	TRBV6-5	few	TRBJ2-2	CASRTGGFTGELFF	TGTGCCAGCCGGACAGGGGGCTTCACCGGGGAGCTGTTTTTT